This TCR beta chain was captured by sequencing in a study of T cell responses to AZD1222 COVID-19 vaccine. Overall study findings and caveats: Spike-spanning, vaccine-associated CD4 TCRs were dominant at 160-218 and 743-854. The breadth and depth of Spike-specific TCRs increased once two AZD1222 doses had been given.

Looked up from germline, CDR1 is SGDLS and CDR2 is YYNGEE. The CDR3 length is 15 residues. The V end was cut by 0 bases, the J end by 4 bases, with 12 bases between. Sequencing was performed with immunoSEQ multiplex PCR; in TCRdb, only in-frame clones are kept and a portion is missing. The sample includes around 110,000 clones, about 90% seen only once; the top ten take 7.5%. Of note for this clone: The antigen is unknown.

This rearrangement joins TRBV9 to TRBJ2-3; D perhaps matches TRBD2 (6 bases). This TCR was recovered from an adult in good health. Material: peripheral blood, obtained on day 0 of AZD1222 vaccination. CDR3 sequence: CASSVAGLASDTQYF. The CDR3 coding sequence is TGTGCCAGCAGCGTAGCGGGGCTAGCGTCAGATACGCAGTATTTT. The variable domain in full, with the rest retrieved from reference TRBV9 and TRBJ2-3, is DSGVTQTPKHLITATGQRVTLRCSPRSGDLSVYWYQQSLDQGLQFLIQYYNGEERAKGNILERFSAQQFPDLHSELNLSSLELGDSALYFCASSVAGLASDTQYFGPGTRLTVL.